Presented here are 19 T cell receptor beta chains from one specimen sequenced in a study of early T cells in non-severe SARS-CoV-2 infection. Each CDR3 protein gets one entry after TCRdb re-called the 5' RACE reads with MiXCR. The sample lists roughly 92,000 distinct CDR3 sequences; over 9.5% were seen once. The specimen was whole blood, collected at baseline. The receptors here all came from an adult who was a healthcare worker with PCR-confirmed SARS-CoV-2 infection or an uninfected control (not recorded which).

V usage is TRBV7-2 and J usage is TRBJ1-2; a weak D match, TRBD1 (5 bases). The CDR3 is made up of 14 amino acids. With 5 bases removed from V and 6 bases from J, the gap between germline ends came to 16 bases. Germline CDR1 and CDR2: SGHTA and FQGNSA. DNA of the CDR3: TGTGCCAGCAGCCCCGTCCCGAGGGGACATGGCTACACCTTC. It translates to CASSPVPRGHGYTF.

This clonotype was detected only a few times. The rearrangement joins TRBV20-1 to TRBJ2-7; D is undetermined. Germline V gives CDR1 DFQATT, CDR2 SNEGSKA (reference sequence). The V gene lost 4 bases and the J gene lost 3 bases, with 10 bases spanning the gap. The CDR3 consists of 12 residues. CDR3 residues: CSAIGPDYEQYF. As DNA, the CDR3 is TGCAGTGCTATCGGACCAGACTACGAGCAGTACTTC.

This clonotype was counted only a few times. The chain couples TRBV5-6 to TRBJ2-2; D gene uncertain. CDR3 length: 12 residues. Germline V gene lookup returns CDR1 SGHDT and CDR2 YYEEEE. The ends were cut back, 2 bases at V and 4 bases at J, with 3 bases in the middle. CDR3 sequence (DNA): TGTGCCAGCAGCTTCCCCACCGGGGAGCTGTTTTTT. Translation gives CASSFPTGELFF.

This clonotype was observed a few times. The chain couples TRBV20-1 to TRBJ2-7; no reliable D call. Germline lookup yields CDR1 DFQATT and CDR2 SNEGSKA (reference sequence). This CDR3 contains 16 residues. The germline V and J ends were trimmed by 0 bases and 2 bases, with 17 bases remaining between them. The CDR3 here is CSARDPKGRSTYEQYF. CDR3 in DNA: TGCAGTGCTAGAGATCCGAAAGGACGGTCTACCTACGAGCAGTACTTC.

This clonotype has more than one count but fewer than ten. V usage is TRBV9 and J usage is TRBJ1-1; D might be TRBD1 (6 bases). The length of the CDR3 is 13 residues. V was pared by 0 bases and J by 12 bases, with 15 bases between. The germline V gene has CDR1 SGDLS and CDR2 YYNGEE. The CDR3 protein is CASSVVLGGGTFF. The CDR3 nucleotides read TGTGCCAGCAGCGTAGTCCTGGGAGGGGGAACTTTCTTT.

The chain employs TRBV24-1 and TRBJ2-7, with TRBD1 matching over 10 bases. CDR1 and CDR2 from the germline V gene are KGHDR and SFDVKD. J gave up 2 bases and V 1 base, and 10 bases lay outside the gene matches. This CDR3 spans 18 amino acids. This CDR3 reads CATSDFEGGQGETYEQYF. CDR3 DNA: TGTGCCACCAGTGATTTCGAAGGCGGACAGGGGGAGACCTACGAGCAGTACTTC.

This clonotype came up many times. The rearrangement links TRBV10-3 to TRBJ2-7; 12 bases line up with TRBD1. The length of the CDR3 is 16 residues. V trimming: 4 bases; J trimming: 0 bases; junction bases outside the gene matches: 4. From germline, CDR1 is ENHRY and CDR2 SYGVKD. The CDR3 here is CAISVPGQGASYEQYF. CDR3 coding DNA: TGTGCCATCAGTGTTCCGGGACAGGGGGCCTCCTACGAGCAGTACTTC.

The CDR3 is CASSVLSSYNSPLHF. CDR3 DNA: TGTGCCAGCAGCGTCCTGAGCTCCTATAATTCACCCCTCCACTTT. This chain uses TRBV7-6 with TRBJ1-6; D is ambiguous. The CDR3 covers 15 residues. V dropped 5 bases and J dropped 0 bases, with 8 bases sitting between them. CDR1 is SGHVS and CDR2 is FNYEAQ in the germline V gene.

Only a few counts were recorded for this clonotype. This CDR3 is CASSTMTSGLIEQFF. For the CDR3, the DNA is TGTGCCAGCAGCACTATGACTAGCGGGTTGATTGAGCAGTTCTTC. The chain employs TRBV13 and TRBJ2-1, with 10 bases lining up with TRBD2. CDR1 is PRHDT, CDR2 FYEKMQ, per germline (reference sequence). The CDR3 has 15 amino acids. The junction had 10 bases not matched to a gene; V was cut back by 5 bases and J by 9 bases.

This clonotype was seen many times. The chain couples TRBV5-1 to TRBJ1-5; D possibly corresponds to TRBD1 (5 bases). CDR1 is SGHRS, CDR2 YFSETQ, per germline. Trimming stripped 2 bases from V and 10 bases from J, with 13 bases between. The CDR3 has 13 amino acids. This chain's CDR3 is CASSLGQGGPQHF. The CDR3 DNA follows: TGCGCCAGCAGCTTAGGTCAGGGAGGCCCCCAGCATTTT. Full variable domain (missing parts from reference TRBV5-1 and TRBJ1-5): KAGVTQTPRYLIKTRGQQVTLSCSPISGHRSVSWYQQTPGQGLQFLFEYFSETQRNKGNFPGRFSGRQFSNSRSEMNVSTLELGDSALYLCASSLGQGGPQHFGDGTRLSIL.

This clonotype was counted at least ten times. The chain couples TRBV7-9 to TRBJ2-7, with TRBD1 matching over 9 bases. The CDR3 has 15 amino acids. Germline V gene lookup returns CDR1 SEHNR and CDR2 FQNEAQ (reference sequence). Unmatched junction bases numbered 9, after V lost 4 bases and J lost 5 bases. DNA of the CDR3: TGTGCCAGCAGCTCGACCCGGGACAGGGTCAACGAGCAGTACTTC. Its translation: CASSSTRDRVNEQYF.

The V gene is TRBV11-3, the J gene TRBJ1-2, with D perhaps TRBD1 (6 bases). V gave up 1 base and J gave up 8 bases, with 11 bases separating them. Germline assignment: CDR1 SGHNT and CDR2 YENEEA. There are 13 residues in the CDR3. In DNA form, the CDR3 reads TGTGCCAGCAGCTTAGTGCAGGGACACGGCTACACCTTC. This gives the protein CASSLVQGHGYTF.

This clonotype was observed a handful of times. The J gene is TRBJ2-1, the V gene TRBV11-2; D possibly corresponds to TRBD2 (6 bases). V shed 6 bases and J shed 1 base, with 16 bases lying between them. Germline loops: CDR1 SGHAT, CDR2 FQNNGV. CDR3 length equals 16 residues. This CDR3 is CASSSLTRRSYNEQFF. CDR3 nucleotide sequence: TGTGCCAGCAGTTCTCTGACTAGACGGTCCTACAATGAGCAGTTCTTC.

This chain joins TRBV11-2 and TRBJ2-2; 9 bases map to TRBD1. Germline V gives CDR1 SGHAT, CDR2 FQNNGV. This CDR3 is built from 15 residues. V lost 4 bases, J lost 3 bases, and 3 bases stayed unmatched. CDR3 amino acids: CASSSWTGDTGELFF. The CDR3, as DNA: TGTGCCAGCAGCTCATGGACAGGGGACACCGGGGAGCTGTTTTTT.

V usage is TRBV18 and J usage is TRBJ2-7; the D is unclear. V shed 2 bases and J shed 0 bases, with 5 bases lying between them. This CDR3 has 13 amino acids. Germline CDR1 is KGHSH and CDR2 is LQKENI. CDR3 sequence: CASSPGNSYEQYF. The CDR3 DNA reads as TGTGCCAGCTCACCAGGCAACTCCTACGAGCAGTACTTC.

This clonotype showed up many times. V is TRBV5-1 and J is TRBJ2-7; 8 nucleotides match TRBD2. Looked up from germline, CDR1 is SGHRS and CDR2 is YFSETQ. The CDR3 consists of 14 residues. V lost 4 bases to trimming and J lost 0 bases; unmatched junction nucleotides: 3. This CDR3 reads CASSVSGASYEQYF. The DNA for the CDR3 is TGCGCCAGCAGCGTTAGCGGGGCCTCCTACGAGCAGTACTTC.

At least ten counts were recorded for this clonotype. This rearrangement joins TRBV12-3 or TRBV12-4 to TRBJ2-5; TRBD1 is a possible D gene (6 bases). The CDR3 spans 13 residues. The V gene lost 7 bases and the J gene lost 4 bases, with 13 bases spanning the gap. The CDR3: CASNPVDRETQYF. CDR3 nucleotide sequence: TGTGCCAGCAACCCGGTGGACAGAGAGACCCAGTACTTC.

J is TRBJ2-3 and V is TRBV29-1; D uncertain. The ends were cut back, 7 bases at V and 4 bases at J, with 9 bases in the middle. Germline CDR1 is SQVTM and CDR2 is ANQGSEA. The CDR3 extends over 11 amino acids. For the CDR3, the DNA is TGCAGCGCCCTCGGGTCAGATACGCAGTATTTT. Protein: CSALGSDTQYF.

The chain employs TRBV5-4 and TRBJ2-2; possibly TRBD2 for D (5 bases). The ends were cut back, 0 bases at V and 0 bases at J, with 6 bases in the middle. Germline values: CDR1 SGHNT, CDR2 YYREEE (reference sequence). The CDR3 has 15 residues. CDR3 DNA: TGTGCCAGCAGCTTGGGGACTTCGAACACCGGGGAGCTGTTTTTT. Its protein product is CASSLGTSNTGELFF.